This TCR beta chain was recorded in a study of human T cells and chemical hapten exposure. This clonotype has at least ten counts. Individual cDNA molecules in this library carried unique molecular identifiers. Original processing methods: The number of TCRs in each sample had a median of roughly 100,000 and spanned roughly 23,224 to 700,000. TCRdb re-analysed the RACE reads in MiXCR, keeping a single row per CDR3 protein. The V and J calls, along with clone size, are taken from TCRdb and not from the paper's own processing. The sample has 95,000 to 150,000 distinct CDR3 sequences, approximately 10% seen once; the top ten hold 2% to 2.5%. CDR1 SGHRS and CDR2 YFSETQ come from the germline V gene. Trimming shortened V by 4 bases and J by 6 bases, and 16 bases separated the two germline ends. The CDR3 sequence is 15 residues long. Regarding time point: patch test 3, about 24 weeks after DPC sensitization. Treatment: therapeutic diphenylcyclopropenone sensitization with weekly scalp DPC.

The origin of this receptor is a woman aged 45-65 years with alopecia areata. Some clones in this sample may be carry-over from other donors' samples. J is TRBJ1-4 and V is TRBV5-1; D is possibly TRBD1 (6 bases). The starting material was whole blood, obtained in connection with sensitization to the hapten diphenylcyclopropenone (DPC). CDR3 DNA sequence: TGCGCCAGCAGCAGAGAGGGGGAGTCTCATGAAAAACTGTTTTTT. The encoded protein is CASSREGESHEKLFF. Full variable domain (missing parts from reference TRBV5-1 and TRBJ1-4): KAGVTQTPRYLIKTRGQQVTLSCSPISGHRSVSWYQQTPGQGLQFLFEYFSETQRNKGNFPGRFSGRQFSNSRSEMNVSTLELGDSALYLCASSREGESHEKLFFGSGTQLSVL.